Listed here are 28 T cell receptor beta chains from one sample, sequenced in a study of vaccination effects on CD4 cells after COVID-19. These TCRs are of unknown antigen specificity. Viral peptide pools were used in the ViraFEST assay to expand antigen-specific CD4+ T cells, and sequencing came afterward. With approximately 10 days of culture completed, CD4+ T cells were isolated. PCR showed that the person got SARS-CoV-2 infection at some point between March and December 2020. Data came from immunoSEQ multiplex PCR; TCRdb stores just in-frame clones and leaves some out. The data contain about 70,000 clones, about 69% of them singletons. Sequenced here: CD4+ T cells from PBMCs cultured with HIV peptides, sampled before COVID-19 vaccination. Subset specified: HIV-1 Nef peptide pool negative control/reference culture. Source of these receptors: a human donor who had a prior SARS-CoV-2 infection.

The chain combines TRBV2 with TRBJ2-7; the match to TRBD2 covers 9 bases. The ends lost 6 bases at V and 6 bases at J; junction bases unmatched: 9. CDR3 length: 14 residues. The germline V gene has CDR1 SNHLY and CDR2 FYNNEI. In DNA form, the CDR3 reads TGTGCCAGCAGCCTTAGCGGGAGTGTCCTCGAGCAGTACTTC. Its translation is CASSLSGSVLEQYF.

The rearrangement joins TRBV28 to TRBJ1-1; TRBD1 agrees at 7 bases. The CDR3 is 12 amino acids. J gave up 7 bases and V 7 bases, and 6 bases lay outside the gene matches. CDR1 and CDR2 from the germline V gene are MDHEN and SYDVKM. The CDR3 DNA follows: TGTGCCAGCACACCCGGGACAGTTGAAGCTTTCTTT. Residues: CASTPGTVEAFF.

This clone was counted only a few times. The chain combines TRBV2 with TRBJ2-1; TRBD2 agrees at 7 bases. CDR3 size: 15 residues. CDR1 is SNHLY and CDR2 is FYNNEI in the germline V gene. V was clipped by 1 base and J by 1 base; unmatched bases: 1. The DNA of the CDR3 is TGTGCCAGCAGTGAAGGGGGGGGGTCCTACAATGAGCAGTTCTTC. Protein: CASSEGGGSYNEQFF.

This clone has a single count. This chain links TRBV11-2 with TRBJ2-4; TRBD1 might be the D (5 bases). V gave up 4 bases and J gave up 8 bases, with 9 bases separating them. Germline CDR1 reads SGHAT; CDR2 reads FQNNGV. This CDR3 spans 12 amino acids. This CDR3 is CASSSRVDIQYF. In nucleotides, the CDR3 is TGTGCCAGCAGCTCCAGGGTGGACATTCAGTACTTC.

This clone has a handful of counts. The chain recombines TRBV2 with TRBJ2-1; weak D call: TRBD1 (6 bases). Germline values: CDR1 SNHLY, CDR2 FYNNEI. The CDR3 is 14 residues long. The V end was cut by 5 bases, the J end by 7 bases, with 15 bases between. The chain's CDR3 is CASSSYLTGNEQFF. CDR3 nucleotides: TGTGCCAGCAGTTCCTATTTGACAGGAAATGAGCAGTTCTTC.

The CDR3 region is CASSLAADLNPYEQYF. The CDR3 nucleotides read TGCGCCAGCAGCTTGGCCGCGGACCTAAACCCCTACGAGCAGTACTTC. This chain uses TRBV5-1 with TRBJ2-7; D not certain. Between the trimmed V and J ends, which lost 0 bases and 2 bases, there was a span of 15 bases. CDR3 length: 16 amino acids. Germline CDR1 is SGHRS and CDR2 is YFSETQ.

In DNA form, the CDR3 reads TGTGCCAGCAGCAGTGACCGGGAGGGTGACTACGAGCAGTACTTC. This codes for CASSSDREGDYEQYF. V gene TRBV5-8 combines with J gene TRBJ2-7; 8 bases match TRBD2. V trimming: 4 bases; J trimming: 3 bases; junction bases outside the gene matches: 9. Per the germline V gene, CDR1 is SGHTS and CDR2 is YDEGEE. The CDR3 extends over 15 amino acids.

This clone was detected only a few times. This rearrangement joins TRBV5-1 to TRBJ1-1; 8 nucleotides line up with TRBD1. Germline-derived CDR1 and CDR2 are SGHRS and YFSETQ. V was clipped by 3 bases and J by 3 bases; unmatched bases: 4. The CDR3 extends over 14 amino acids. The CDR3 DNA sequence: TGCGCCAGCAGCTGGGCAGGGGGCCACACTGAAGCTTTCTTT. Its translation: CASSWAGGHTEAFF.

V usage is TRBV7-2 and J usage is TRBJ2-7; 11 nucleotides agree with TRBD2. This CDR3 comprises 16 residues. CDR1 SGHTA and CDR2 FQGNSA come from the germline V gene. Losses at the gene ends were 1 base for V and 3 bases for J; bases not matched to a gene: 5. CDR3 coding DNA: TGTGCCAGCAGCTTAGTTTTACTAGCGGGGGACTACGAGCAGTACTTC. Its protein is CASSLVLLAGDYEQYF. Filled out from reference TRBV7-2 and TRBJ2-7, the complete variable domain reads GAGVSQSPSNKVTEKGKDVELRCDPISGHTALYWYRQSLGQGLEFLIYFQGNSAPDKSGLPSDRFSAERTGGSVSTLTIQRTQQEDSAVYLCASSLVLLAGDYEQYFGPGTRLTVT.

The rearrangement joins TRBV7-8 to TRBJ2-7; 9 bases line up with TRBD2. The V and J ends lost 1 base and 2 bases, in that order; junction bases with no gene match: 3. There are 15 residues in the CDR3. Looked up from germline, CDR1 is SGHVS and CDR2 is FQNEAQ. CDR3 coding DNA: TGTGCCAGCAGCTTAGGCCTAGCGGGGCCCTACGAGCAGTACTTC. This encodes CASSLGLAGPYEQYF. Filled out from reference TRBV7-8 and TRBJ2-7, the complete variable domain reads GAGVSQSPRYKVAKRGQDVALRCDPISGHVSLFWYQQALGQGPEFLTYFQNEAQLDKSGLPSDRFFAERPEGSVSTLKIQRTQQEDSAVYLCASSLGLAGPYEQYFGPGTRLTVT.

The chain employs TRBV11-3 and TRBJ2-3; D unresolved. V shed 3 bases and J shed 5 bases, with 12 bases lying between them. CDR3 length: 14 residues. CDR1 and CDR2 (germline): SGHNT, YENEEA. Written as DNA, the CDR3 is TGTGCCAGCAGCTTGTTTGCCGATGGAGATACGCAGTATTTT. Its protein product is CASSLFADGDTQYF.

The V and J genes are TRBV12-3 or TRBV12-4 and TRBJ2-7; possible D gene TRBD1, 6 bases. The ends were cut back, 2 bases at V and 2 bases at J, with 7 bases in the middle. The CDR3 totals 13 residues. The CDR3 here is CASSLRTAYEQYF. The CDR3 region has the DNA TGTGCCAGCAGTTTAAGGACAGCCTACGAGCAGTACTTC.

This sequence joins TRBV7-8 and TRBJ1-5; maybe TRBD1 (5 bases). CDR3 length: 15 amino acids. Germline V gene lookup returns CDR1 SGHVS and CDR2 FQNEAQ. V lost 5 bases to trimming and J lost 4 bases, with 15 bases between them. Here the CDR3 DNA reads TGTGCCAGCAGCCCCGACAGATCTTCAAATCAGCCCCAGCATTTT. This codes for CASSPDRSSNQPQHF.

The chain carries TRBV5-5 and TRBJ1-2; no clear D gene. CDR1 is SGHKS and CDR2 is YYEKEE in the germline V gene (reference sequence). The CDR3 contains 12 residues. The ends were cut back, 0 bases at V and 8 bases at J, with 8 bases in the middle. CDR3 coding DNA: TGTGCCAGCAGCTTGGCCCCGCAGGGCTACACCTTC. Protein sequence: CASSLAPQGYTF.

This clone was detected once. J is TRBJ2-5 and V is TRBV3-1 (or the pseudogene TRBV3-2); no reliable D call. Deletions cut 2 bases from V and 4 bases from J, with 5 bases between. This CDR3 has 12 residues. CDR1 is LGHDT, CDR2 YNNKEL, per germline (reference sequence). The CDR3 loop is CASSQFTETQYF. CDR3 sequence (DNA): TGTGCCAGCAGCCAATTTACAGAGACCCAGTACTTC.

The chain combines TRBV18 with TRBJ1-2; D unresolved. The CDR3 loop spans 15 amino acids. V was cut by 3 bases and J by 3 bases, with 14 bases left in between. Per germline, CDR1 KGHSH and CDR2 LQKENI. The CDR3 protein is CASSPSLGYDYGYTF. As DNA, the CDR3 is TGTGCCAGCTCACCCTCATTAGGGTACGACTATGGCTACACCTTC.

The J gene is TRBJ2-3, the V gene TRBV7-3; D is ambiguous. This CDR3 comprises 14 residues. The germline gives CDR1 SGHTA, CDR2 FQGTGA. V was clipped by 0 bases and J by 2 bases, with 6 bases between them. The CDR3 sequence: CASSLTGYTDTQYF. DNA for the CDR3: TGTGCCAGCAGCTTAACGGGCTACACAGATACGCAGTATTTT.

This chain connects TRBV9 to TRBJ2-1, with D tentatively TRBD2 (5 bases). The CDR3 is 13 residues long. The ends were cut back, 2 bases at V and 8 bases at J, with 11 bases in the middle. Germline V CDR1 and CDR2: SGDLS, YYNGEE. The CDR3 loop is CASSVSSRDEQFF. For the CDR3, the DNA is TGTGCCAGCAGCGTTTCTTCGAGGGATGAGCAGTTCTTC.

The V gene is TRBV19, the J gene TRBJ2-3, with 14 bases that match TRBD2. The length of the CDR3 is 17 residues. Germline lookup yields CDR1 LNHDA and CDR2 SQIVND (reference sequence). The V and J ends lost 4 bases and 4 bases, in that order; junction bases with no gene match: 7. CDR3 residues: CASSTRGLAGDPDTQYF. CDR3 nucleotide sequence: TGTGCCAGTAGTACAAGGGGACTAGCGGGAGACCCAGATACGCAGTATTTT. The complete variable domain, with remaining parts taken from reference TRBV19 and TRBJ2-3, reads DGGITQSPKYLFRKEGQNVTLSCEQNLNHDAMYWYRQDPGQGLRLIYYSQIVNDFQKGDIAEGYSVSREKKESFPLTVTSAQKNPTAFYLCASSTRGLAGDPDTQYFGPGTRLTVL.

The genes are TRBV2 and TRBJ1-4; 7 bases are a match to TRBD1. The CDR3 has 15 residues. The V segment lost 6 bases and the J segment 3 bases; nucleotides outside the gene matches: 7. Germline CDR1 SNHLY, CDR2 FYNNEI. CDR3 region: CASRTTGRANEKLFF. The CDR3 DNA reads TGTGCCAGCAGGACGACAGGGCGTGCTAATGAAAAACTGTTTTTT.

The chain is built from TRBV7-2 and TRBJ2-1, with 10 bases fitting TRBD1. Germline V CDR1 and CDR2: SGHTA, FQGNSA. Unmatched junction bases numbered 11, after V lost 2 bases and J lost 10 bases. The CDR3 runs to 16 residues. The CDR3 region has the DNA TGTGCCAGCAGCTTACTTGGACAGGGGGTTTTTGGGGAGCAGTTCTTC. It codes for CASSLLGQGVFGEQFF. Drawing the rest from reference TRBV7-2 and TRBJ2-1, the complete variable domain is GAGVSQSPSNKVTEKGKDVELRCDPISGHTALYWYRQSLGQGLEFLIYFQGNSAPDKSGLPSDRFSAERTGGSVSTLTIQRTQQEDSAVYLCASSLLGQGVFGEQFFGPGTRLTVL.

This clone has ten or more counts. J is TRBJ1-1 and V is TRBV6-4; 8 bases are shared with TRBD1. The CDR3 sequence is 14 residues long. Trimming at V came to 6 bases and at J to 5 bases, leaving 8 bases not matched to a gene. Germline V lookup: CDR1 MRHNA, CDR2 SNTAGT. CDR3 coding DNA: TGTGCCAGCAGAAACCGGACAGGGAAGACTGAAGCTTTCTTT. Amino acids: CASRNRTGKTEAFF.

This clone appeared a few times. The V call is TRBV3-1 (or the pseudogene TRBV3-2), the J call TRBJ2-1; tentatively, D is TRBD1 (6 bases). The germline V and J ends were trimmed by 8 bases and 5 bases, with 16 bases remaining between them. The CDR3 covers 14 residues. Per germline, CDR1 LGHDT and CDR2 YNNKEL (reference sequence). CDR3 bases: TGTGCCAGCTCCTTGGGGGCGGCCCACAATGAGCAGTTCTTC. Amino acid sequence: CASSLGAAHNEQFF.

This clone showed up just a few times. V gene TRBV19 combines with J gene TRBJ2-4; D may match TRBD1 or TRBD2 (5 bases each). The germline CDR1 and CDR2 sequences are LNHDA and SQIVND (reference sequence). Trimming left V 1 base short and J 4 bases short, with 8 bases between. The CDR3 is 14 residues long. The CDR3 DNA reads TGTGCCAGTAGTATAGTTTGGGGGAAAAACATTCAGTACTTC. Amino acids: CASSIVWGKNIQYF.

This clone has just one count. The chain is built from TRBV7-2 and TRBJ1-2, with a possible D match to TRBD1 (6 bases). The CDR3 covers 13 residues. Germline V gene lookup returns CDR1 SGHTA and CDR2 FQGNSA. V was shortened by 5 bases and J by 5 bases, with 12 bases between the two germline ends. The DNA of the CDR3 is TGTGCCAGCAGCCCCCAGGGGCTTTATGGCTACACCTTC. It codes for CASSPQGLYGYTF.

A few counts support this clone. The chain is built from TRBV7-2 and TRBJ2-7, with D possibly TRBD1 on 5 matching bases. This CDR3 has 13 residues. V was trimmed by 1 base and J by 3 bases, leaving 7 bases between them. CDR1 is SGHTA and CDR2 is FQGNSA in the germline V gene. CDR3: CASSLGTRYEQYF. For the CDR3, the DNA is TGTGCCAGCAGCTTAGGGACACGCTACGAGCAGTACTTC. Combining the CDR3 with reference TRBV7-2 and TRBJ2-7 gives the whole variable domain GAGVSQSPSNKVTEKGKDVELRCDPISGHTALYWYRQSLGQGLEFLIYFQGNSAPDKSGLPSDRFSAERTGGSVSTLTIQRTQQEDSAVYLCASSLGTRYEQYFGPGTRLTVT.

In this sample, this clone turned up once. The chain uses TRBV2 and TRBJ2-2; weak D call: TRBD2 (5 bases). With 5 bases removed from V and 4 bases from J, the gap between germline ends came to 14 bases. This CDR3 is built from 15 residues. From germline, CDR1 is SNHLY and CDR2 FYNNEI. The CDR3 DNA sequence: TGTGCCAGCAGTCAATGGGCCCGGGGCACCGGGGAGCTGTTTTTT. It codes for CASSQWARGTGELFF.

V and J are TRBV24-1 and TRBJ2-1; tentatively, D is TRBD2 (5 bases). V lost 4 bases and J lost 7, with 13 bases in between. Germline V gene data show CDR1 as KGHDR and CDR2 as SFDVKD. The CDR3 contains 14 residues. For the CDR3, the DNA is TGTGCCACCAGTGAAGGCCGTCCGGGGAATGAGCAGTTCTTC. This gives the protein CATSEGRPGNEQFF.